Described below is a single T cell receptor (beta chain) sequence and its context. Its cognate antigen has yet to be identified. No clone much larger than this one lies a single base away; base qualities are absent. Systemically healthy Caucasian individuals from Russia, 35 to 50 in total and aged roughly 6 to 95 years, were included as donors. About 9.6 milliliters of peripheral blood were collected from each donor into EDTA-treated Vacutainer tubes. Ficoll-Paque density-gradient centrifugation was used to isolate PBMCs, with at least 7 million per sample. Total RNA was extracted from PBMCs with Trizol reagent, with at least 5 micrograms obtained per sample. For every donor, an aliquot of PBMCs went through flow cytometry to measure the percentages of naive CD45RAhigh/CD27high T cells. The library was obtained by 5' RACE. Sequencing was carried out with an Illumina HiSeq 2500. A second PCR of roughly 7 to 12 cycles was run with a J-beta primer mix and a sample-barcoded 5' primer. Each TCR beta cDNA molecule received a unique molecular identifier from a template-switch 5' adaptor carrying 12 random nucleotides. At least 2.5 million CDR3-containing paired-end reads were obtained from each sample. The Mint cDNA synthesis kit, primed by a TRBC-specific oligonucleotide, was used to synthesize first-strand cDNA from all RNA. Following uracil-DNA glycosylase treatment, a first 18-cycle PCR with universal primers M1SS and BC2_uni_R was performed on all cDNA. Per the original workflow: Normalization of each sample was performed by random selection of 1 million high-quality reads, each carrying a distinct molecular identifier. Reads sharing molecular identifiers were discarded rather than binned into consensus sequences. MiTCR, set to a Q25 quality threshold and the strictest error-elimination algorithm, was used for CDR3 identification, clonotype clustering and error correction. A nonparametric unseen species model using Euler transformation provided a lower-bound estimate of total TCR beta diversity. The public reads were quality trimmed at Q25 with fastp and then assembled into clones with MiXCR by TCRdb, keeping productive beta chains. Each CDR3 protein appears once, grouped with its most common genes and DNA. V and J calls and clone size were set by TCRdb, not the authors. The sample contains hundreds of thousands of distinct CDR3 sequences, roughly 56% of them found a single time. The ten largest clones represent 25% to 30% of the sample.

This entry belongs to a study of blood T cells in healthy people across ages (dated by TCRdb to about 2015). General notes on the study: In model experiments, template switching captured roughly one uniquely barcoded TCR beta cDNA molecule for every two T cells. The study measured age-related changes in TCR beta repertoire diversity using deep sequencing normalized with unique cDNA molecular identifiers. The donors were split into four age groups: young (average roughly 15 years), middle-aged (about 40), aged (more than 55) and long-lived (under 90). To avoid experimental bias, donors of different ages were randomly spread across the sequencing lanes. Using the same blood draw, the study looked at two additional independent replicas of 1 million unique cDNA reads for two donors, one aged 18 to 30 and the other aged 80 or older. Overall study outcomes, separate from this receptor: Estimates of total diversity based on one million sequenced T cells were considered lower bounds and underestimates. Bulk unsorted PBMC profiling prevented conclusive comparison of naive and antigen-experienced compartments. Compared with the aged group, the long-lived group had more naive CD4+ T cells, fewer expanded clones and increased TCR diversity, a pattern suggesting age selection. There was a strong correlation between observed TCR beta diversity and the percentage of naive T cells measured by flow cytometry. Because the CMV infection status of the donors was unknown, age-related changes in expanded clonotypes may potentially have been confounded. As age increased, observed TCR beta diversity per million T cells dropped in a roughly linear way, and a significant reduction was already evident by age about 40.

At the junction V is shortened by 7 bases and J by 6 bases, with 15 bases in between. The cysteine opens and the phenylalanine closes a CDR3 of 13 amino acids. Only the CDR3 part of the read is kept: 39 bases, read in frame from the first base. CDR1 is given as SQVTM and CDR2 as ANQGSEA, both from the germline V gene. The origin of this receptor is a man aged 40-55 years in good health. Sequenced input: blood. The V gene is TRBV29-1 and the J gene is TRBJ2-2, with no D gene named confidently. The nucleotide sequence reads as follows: TGCAGCGGCCTTGTGGCAAGCGCCGGGGAGCTGTTTTTT. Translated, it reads CSGLVASAGELFF.